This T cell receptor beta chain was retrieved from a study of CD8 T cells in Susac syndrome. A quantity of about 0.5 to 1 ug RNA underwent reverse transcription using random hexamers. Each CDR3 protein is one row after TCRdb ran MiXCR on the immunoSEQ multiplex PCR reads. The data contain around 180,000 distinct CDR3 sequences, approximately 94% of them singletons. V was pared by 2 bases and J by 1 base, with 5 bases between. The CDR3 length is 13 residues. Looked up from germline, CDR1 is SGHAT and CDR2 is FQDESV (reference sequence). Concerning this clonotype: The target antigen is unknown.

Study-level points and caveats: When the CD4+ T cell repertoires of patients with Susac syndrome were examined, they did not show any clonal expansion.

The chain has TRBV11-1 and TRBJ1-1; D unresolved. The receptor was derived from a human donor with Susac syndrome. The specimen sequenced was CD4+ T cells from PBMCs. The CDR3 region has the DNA TGTGCCAGCAGCTTACGGTGGAACACTGAAGCTTTCTTT. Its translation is CASSLRWNTEAFF.